The entry below describes one T cell receptor beta chain. Antigen specificity is unknown. RNA served as the template for amplifying TCR beta CDR3 regions. Scientists carried out first-round RT-PCR using HTBI primers and then a second-round multiplex PCR. TCRdb re-called the multiplex PCR reads with MiXCR, one entry per CDR3 protein. The data show 620,000 or so distinct CDR3 sequences, with about 20% seen just once and approximately 7% held by the top ten. No ophthalmopathy within 18 months of follow-up signified stable hyperthyroidism. Per germline, CDR1 MNHNS and CDR2 SASEGT. Unmatched junction bases numbered 5, after V lost 3 bases and J lost 4 bases. The CDR3 length is 15 residues. This sample was taken from a study of Graves' ophthalmopathy and Graves' hyperthyroidism. Overall study findings and caveats: Detected in blood as well were most expanded thyroid clonotypes with frequency above 0.001.

The receptor's source is a woman in her late teens or twenties with stable Graves' hyperthyroidism. Some clones in this sample may be carry-over from other donors' samples. The chain links TRBV6-1 to TRBJ2-2; 7 bases map to TRBD1. Sequencing input: peripheral blood. CDR3 loop: CASSEIGQVTGELFF. CDR3 nucleotide sequence: TGTGCCAGCAGTGAGATCGGACAGGTCACCGGGGAGCTGTTTTTT.